A single sample gave rise to the 24 T cell receptor beta chains below, sequenced in a study of T-cell reconstitution after alpha-beta-depleted transplantation in children. Unique molecular identifiers featured in how the TCRbeta library was prepared. MiXCR was run by TCRdb on the PCR reads, yielding one entry per CDR3 protein. The sample holds 500,000 to 650,000 distinct CDR3 sequences, about an eighth seen once. The sample in question was PBMCs, mostly from graft donor cells, obtained 360 days after TCRalphabeta/CD19-depleted stem cell transplant. These receptors all stem from a male patient between 10 and 17 years old who had a stem cell transplant for acute myeloid leukemia, so the T cells may come from the graft donor.

This clonotype was recorded many times. This sequence joins TRBV18 and TRBJ2-2, with unresolved D. Germline-derived CDR1 and CDR2 are KGHSH and LQKENI. The CDR3 totals 15 residues. V was cut by 6 bases and J by 2 bases, with 13 bases left in between. Written as DNA, the CDR3 is TGTGCCAGCTCCCAAGACTCCCTAAACACCGGGGAGCTGTTTTTT. As protein: CASSQDSLNTGELFF. The entire variable domain, with the rest obtained from reference TRBV18 and TRBJ2-2, is as follows: NAGVMQNPRHLVRRRGQEARLRCSPMKGHSHVYWYRQLPEEGLKFMVYLQKENIIDESGMPKERFSAEFPKEGPSILRIQQVVRGDSAAYFCASSQDSLNTGELFFGEGSRLTVL.

This clonotype was detected many times. The V call is TRBV20-1, the J call TRBJ2-1; 9 positions agree with TRBD2. Trimming removed 5 bases from V and 4 bases from J; junction bases left unmatched: 6. The CDR3 has 14 residues. Germline CDR1 is DFQATT and CDR2 is SNEGSKA (reference sequence). This CDR3 is CSAPRLAEYNEQFF. In nucleotides, the CDR3 is TGCAGTGCTCCCCGACTAGCGGAGTACAATGAGCAGTTCTTC.

This clonotype was recorded a few times. This sequence joins TRBV7-9 and TRBJ1-6, with D maybe TRBD1 (5 bases). Germline-derived CDR1 and CDR2 are SEHNR and FQNEAQ (reference sequence). The V end lost 5 bases, the J end lost 13 bases, and 24 bases lay between the germline ends. The CDR3 is 16 residues long. CDR3 residues: CASSPMGRIVGYPLHF. CDR3 coding DNA: TGTGCCAGCAGCCCGATGGGACGGATCGTGGGTTATCCCCTCCACTTT.

The chain has TRBV6-5 and TRBJ2-7; weak D call: TRBD2 (7 bases). Per germline, CDR1 MNHEY and CDR2 SVGAGI. The CDR3 is 15 amino acids. V lost 3 bases and J 6 bases, leaving 18 bases between the germline ends. For the CDR3, the DNA is TGTGCCAGCAGTTATACGGGGGGCCCTCCCGGCGAGCAGTACTTC. Translated, it gives CASSYTGGPPGEQYF.

This clonotype was seen at least ten times. The chain has TRBV5-1 and TRBJ2-1, with 8 bases matching TRBD1. The germline CDR1 and CDR2 sequences are SGHRS and YFSETQ. V was pared by 3 bases and J by 6 bases, with 2 bases of the junction left unmatched. The CDR3 covers 13 residues. CDR3 sequence reads: CASSSTGGNEQFF. CDR3 sequence (DNA): TGCGCCAGCAGCTCCACAGGGGGCAATGAGCAGTTCTTC.

This clonotype was seen only a few times. The CDR3 DNA is TGTGCCAGCAGTATCGGGACAGGGAGGAGAGAGACCCAGTACTTC. It encodes CASSIGTGRRETQYF. The chain has TRBV27 and TRBJ2-5, with 9 bases lining up with TRBD1. CDR3 size: 15 residues. With 5 bases clipped from V and 4 bases from J, the junction kept 8 bases outside the gene matches. Germline lookup yields CDR1 MNHEY and CDR2 SMNVEV (reference sequence).

This clonotype was observed many times. The chain recombines TRBV7-9 with TRBJ2-7; D is perhaps TRBD1 (6 bases). Germline CDR1 SEHNR, CDR2 FQNEAQ (reference sequence). The ends were cut back, 5 bases at V and 3 bases at J, with 8 bases in the middle. This CDR3 contains 12 residues. In nucleotides, the CDR3 is TGTGCCAGCAGCGCACAGGGCTACGAGCAGTACTTC. Protein sequence: CASSAQGYEQYF.

This clonotype was detected many times. The chain joins TRBV7-2 to TRBJ2-4; perhaps TRBD1 as D (5 bases). The germline CDR1 and CDR2 sequences are SGHTA and FQGNSA. Trimming removed 1 base from V and 6 bases from J, with 7 bases in between. The CDR3 spans 13 residues. The CDR3 region is CASSLEGINIQYF. The CDR3 DNA follows: TGTGCCAGCAGCTTAGAGGGGATAAACATTCAGTACTTC.

V gene TRBV6-1 combines with J gene TRBJ1-1; no clear D gene. The CDR3 covers 16 residues. Germline lookup yields CDR1 MNHNS and CDR2 SASEGT. The V end lost 4 bases, the J end lost 0 bases, and 15 bases lay between the germline ends. The CDR3 sequence: CASSVLAGSLNTEAFF. Here the CDR3 DNA reads TGTGCCAGCAGTGTTCTTGCCGGTTCCCTGAACACTGAAGCTTTCTTT.

The chain carries TRBV10-3 and TRBJ2-5; the match to TRBD1 covers 7 bases. The CDR3 is made up of 16 amino acids. Germline CDR1 is ENHRY and CDR2 is SYGVKD. Trimming at V came to 1 base and at J to 0 bases, leaving 5 bases not matched to a gene. CDR3 residues: CAISEFGQANQETQYF. As DNA, the CDR3 is TGTGCCATCAGTGAGTTTGGACAGGCTAACCAAGAGACCCAGTACTTC.

The rearrangement links TRBV25-1 to TRBJ2-7; D might be TRBD1 or TRBD2, each matching 5 bases. The CDR3 runs 12 residues. Germline CDR1 MGHDK, CDR2 SYGVNS. The V and J ends lost 8 bases and 6 bases respectively, with 14 bases between them. CDR3 amino acids: CASGGPSFEQYF. For the CDR3, the DNA is TGTGCCAGCGGGGGACCGTCGTTCGAGCAGTACTTC.

This clonotype showed up just a few times. This chain joins TRBV4-3 and TRBJ2-1; D is possibly TRBD1 (6 bases). From germline, CDR1 is LGHNA and CDR2 YSLEER. CDR3 length: 13 residues. CDR3 sequence: CAAGVHGDNEQFF. The CDR3 DNA follows: TGCGCAGCAGGGGTTCATGGGGACAATGAGCAGTTCTTC.

This clonotype was recorded a few times. The chain carries TRBV28 and TRBJ1-2; possible D gene TRBD1, 6 bases. Germline V gene sequence: CDR1 MDHEN, CDR2 SYDVKM. The CDR3 runs to 13 residues. Deletions cut 2 bases from V and 5 bases from J, with 9 bases between. The CDR3 nucleotides are TGTGCCAGCAGTTTAAACAGGGAATATGGCTACACCTTC. Encoded protein: CASSLNREYGYTF.

The rearrangement joins TRBV18 to TRBJ2-3; unclear D gene. Germline CDR1 reads KGHSH; CDR2 reads LQKENI. The V end was cut by 1 base, the J end by 0 bases, with 11 bases between. The CDR3 sequence is 16 residues long. The CDR3 reads CASSPLPGTSTDTQYF. The DNA of the CDR3 is TGTGCCAGCTCACCACTCCCGGGTACCAGCACAGATACGCAGTATTTT. Combining the CDR3 with reference TRBV18 and TRBJ2-3 gives the whole variable domain NAGVMQNPRHLVRRRGQEARLRCSPMKGHSHVYWYRQLPEEGLKFMVYLQKENIIDESGMPKERFSAEFPKEGPSILRIQQVVRGDSAAYFCASSPLPGTSTDTQYFGPGTRLTVL.

The rearrangement links TRBV3-1 to TRBJ2-1; 7 bases align to TRBD2. Germline V lookup: CDR1 LGHDT, CDR2 YNNKEL (reference sequence). The CDR3 contains 13 residues. The J segment lost 15 bases and the V segment lost 4 bases, leaving 12 bases of the junction unmatched. The CDR3 DNA follows: TGTGCCAGCAGCCTCCCTGGGCCAGCGGGGTGGTTCTTC. Translated, it gives CASSLPGPAGWFF.

The CDR3 loop is CASSFAAGGGYEQYF. The CDR3 nucleotides are TGCGCCAGCAGCTTTGCGGCAGGGGGTGGCTACGAGCAGTACTTC. V is TRBV5-1 and J is TRBJ2-7; 7 nucleotides agree with TRBD1. The germline gives CDR1 SGHRS, CDR2 YFSETQ. J was trimmed by 3 bases and V by 2 bases; bases with no gene match: 8. The CDR3 sequence is 15 residues long.

This clonotype was observed a handful of times. CDR3 residues: CSARDPRSHEQFF. DNA for the CDR3: TGCAGTGCTAGAGATCCCCGGAGCCATGAGCAGTTCTTC. The chain has TRBV20-1 and TRBJ2-1; D is undetermined. V lost 0 bases to trimming and J lost 8 bases, with 11 bases between them. The V gene's germline CDR1 is DFQATT and CDR2 SNEGSKA (reference sequence). The CDR3 runs 13 residues.

The chain uses TRBV4-3 and TRBJ2-5; D remains ambiguous. From germline, CDR1 is LGHNA and CDR2 YSLEER. V was trimmed by 0 bases and J by 2 bases, leaving 10 bases between them. The CDR3 is 15 residues long. CDR3 amino acids: CASSQDTARQETQYF. CDR3 DNA sequence: TGCGCCAGCAGCCAAGATACGGCGAGACAAGAGACCCAGTACTTC.

V gene TRBV28 combines with J gene TRBJ2-5; D is unresolved. The germline CDR1 and CDR2 sequences are MDHEN and SYDVKM. The germline V and J ends were trimmed by 8 bases and 1 base, with 14 bases remaining between them. The length of the CDR3 is 14 residues. CDR3 sequence: CASQRWLVQETQYF. In DNA form, the CDR3 reads TGTGCCAGCCAAAGGTGGCTAGTCCAAGAGACCCAGTACTTC.

In its sample, this clonotype was seen a few times. V gene TRBV25-1 combines with J gene TRBJ2-3; D may be TRBD1 (5 bases). V was cut by 4 bases and J by 0 bases, with 20 bases left in between. Germline V gene sequence: CDR1 MGHDK, CDR2 SYGVNS. There are 18 residues in the CDR3. The CDR3 is CASSASTGLVVSTDTQYF. The DNA of the CDR3 is TGTGCCAGCAGTGCCTCAACAGGTTTAGTTGTTAGCACAGATACGCAGTATTTT.

This clonotype was counted ten times or more. The chain uses TRBV6-1 and TRBJ2-1; 10 nucleotides match TRBD2. Germline V gene sequence: CDR1 MNHNS, CDR2 SASEGT. V was pared by 6 bases and J by 5 bases, with 10 bases of the junction left unmatched. The CDR3 has 16 residues. Written as DNA, the CDR3 is TGTGCCAGCAGCCGCCCCGGGCTAGCGGGGGACAATGAGCAGTTCTTC. This encodes CASSRPGLAGDNEQFF.

The sample holds a few counts of this clonotype. The gene calls are TRBV6-2 or TRBV6-3 and TRBJ2-5, with 9 bases matching TRBD2. The CDR3 loop spans 16 amino acids. Germline trimming cut 2 bases from V and 4 bases from J; bases unmatched to any gene: 8. Germline V gene sequence: CDR1 MNHEY, CDR2 SVGEGT. CDR3 DNA: TGTGCCAGCAGTTACCCCCCTTTTAGCGGGAGAGAGACCCAGTACTTC. Protein product: CASSYPPFSGRETQYF.

For the CDR3, the DNA is TGCAGCGTTGGGATCCGACAGAACTATGGCTACACCTTC. Translated, it gives CSVGIRQNYGYTF. The chain has TRBV29-1 and TRBJ1-2, with D possibly matching TRBD1 (5 bases). Germline CDR1 and CDR2: SQVTM and ANQGSEA. The CDR3 is 13 amino acids. V was shortened by 4 bases and J by 2 bases, with 11 bases between the two germline ends.

The chain is built from TRBV5-1 and TRBJ2-5; TRBD2 aligns across 9 bases. The V gene's germline CDR1 is SGHRS and CDR2 YFSETQ. V lost 3 bases and J lost 5; bases outside the gene matches: 5. The CDR3 has 14 residues. The CDR3 bases are TGCGCCAGCAGCTCCGCTAGCGGGACGGAGACCCAGTACTTC. Encoded protein: CASSSASGTETQYF.